This T cell receptor (beta chain) was recovered during a study of OX40 agonist ivuxolimab in advanced cancers. Study findings and constraints: Some of the lowest clonal expansion was seen in partial responders at 0.1-3.0 mg/kg.

The data were produced by immunoSEQ multiplex PCR, yet TCRdb's version contains in-frame clones alone and is incomplete. The profile covers roughly 51,000 clones, with about 88% appearing a single time and under 0.65% taken by the ten largest. Systemic immunosuppression or a history of autoimmune disease excluded patients. The sampling schedule covered blood at baseline, cycle 4 day 1, and cycle 7 day 1. Notes on this clone: What it binds is not known.

The material sequenced was CD4+ or CD8+ T cells sorted from blood, taken in a trial of the OX40 agonist ivuxolimab. The sequence was collected from an adult with an advanced solid tumor such as melanoma, head and neck, liver or kidney cancer.

This CDR3 is CASRTGLAGDNEQFF. Here the CDR3 DNA reads TGTGCCAGCAGAACGGGACTAGCGGGGGACAATGAGCAGTTCTTC. The chain has TRBV5-8 and TRBJ2-1; TRBD2 aligns across 14 bases. The CDR3 sequence is 15 residues long. Germline values: CDR1 SGHTS, CDR2 YDEGEE. V lost 5 bases, J lost 5 bases, and 3 bases stayed unmatched.